Described below is a single T cell receptor beta chain sequence and its context. Trimming took off 9 bases at V and 7 bases at J, with 13 bases between the two ends. The CDR3 sequence is 12 residues long. Germline V CDR1 and CDR2: LNHDA, SQIVND (reference sequence). The data are from a study of cytomegalovirus exposure and HLA in healthy donors. Libraries were prepared by immunoSEQ multiplex PCR; TCRdb keeps only in-frame clonotypes and omits some of them. The profile covers approximately 120,000 clones, with approximately 94% appearing a single time and roughly 1.2% taken by the ten largest. The source of this sequence is a woman under 30 in good health and CMV-seronegative. Sequencing input: PBMCs. The rearrangement links TRBV19 to TRBJ1-5; no clear D. The CDR3 protein is CASRWGGQPQHF. For the CDR3, the DNA is TGTGCCAGCCGCTGGGGAGGACAGCCCCAGCATTTT.